The next 22 T cell receptor beta chains were all read from a single sample in a study of vaccination and CD4 T cells after COVID-19. Cultured CD4+ T cells had their DNA profiled by the Oncomine TCR Beta short-read assay. TCRdb itself ran the PCR reads through MiXCR, one entry per CDR3 protein. The table lists about 21,000 distinct CDR3 sequences, around a third of them singletons. Their target antigens are unknown. Noted time point: late sampling 161 to 241 days after vaccination in a few convalescent patients. The sample's treatment: approximately nine-day PBMC culture with coronavirus spike peptide pools or control peptides (ViraFEST assay). Sequenced here: CD4+ T cells from blood, cultured in vitro, sampled about 7 months after SARS-CoV-2 vaccination. The receptors were gathered from a human donor who had recovered from COVID-19.

The chain recombines TRBV20-1 with TRBJ2-7, with D perhaps being TRBD1 or TRBD2 (6 bases each). Trimming took 7 bases from V and 5 from J, leaving 12 bases between them. CDR1 and CDR2 from the germline V gene are DFQATT and SNEGSKA (reference sequence). CDR3 length: 11 residues. This CDR3 is CSGAGEDEQYF. CDR3 DNA sequence: TGCAGTGGGGCAGGGGAGGACGAGCAGTACTTC.

The CDR3 region is CATSDWTSGSSYNEQFF. In DNA, the CDR3 is TGTGCCACCAGTGATTGGACTAGCGGGAGTTCCTACAATGAGCAGTTCTTC. The rearrangement joins TRBV24-1 to TRBJ2-1; TRBD2 aligns across 13 bases. This CDR3 contains 17 residues. The V gene end was trimmed by 2 bases and the J gene end by 1 base; junction bases not matched to a gene: 1. Germline V gene sequence: CDR1 KGHDR, CDR2 SFDVKD.

The chain employs TRBV4-1 and TRBJ1-5; TRBD1 is a possible D gene (5 bases). Germline V gives CDR1 MGHRA, CDR2 YSYEKL. The V end lost 1 base, the J end lost 2 bases, and 12 bases lay between the germline ends. This CDR3 is built from 16 residues. The CDR3 DNA follows: TGCGCCAGCAGCCAAGTTACTCAGGGAGGCAATCAGCCCCAGCATTTT. Translation: CASSQVTQGGNQPQHF.

This clonotype was seen more than once but under ten times. V and J are TRBV27 and TRBJ2-5; no reliable D call. V was shortened by 5 bases and J by 2 bases, with 18 bases between the two germline ends. The germline CDR1 and CDR2 sequences are MNHEY and SMNVEV (reference sequence). The CDR3 loop spans 16 amino acids. In nucleotides, the CDR3 is TGTGCCAGCAGTAAGTTAAGCGTCCCGAGGCAAGAGACCCAGTACTTC. Encoded protein: CASSKLSVPRQETQYF.

J is TRBJ2-3 and V is TRBV10-3; D is perhaps TRBD2 (5 bases). In germline, CDR1 is ENHRY, CDR2 SYGVKD. Trimming left V 8 bases short and J 0 bases short, with 6 bases between. The length of the CDR3 is 12 residues. This chain's CDR3 is CAIGGSTDTQYF. Here the CDR3 DNA reads TGTGCCATCGGAGGTAGCACAGATACGCAGTATTTT.

This clonotype was found a few times. The V and J genes are TRBV7-9 and TRBJ1-5, with no clear D. V dropped 5 bases and J dropped 2 bases, with 13 bases sitting between them. Looked up from germline, CDR1 is SEHNR and CDR2 is FQNEAQ (reference sequence). CDR3 length equals 15 residues. The CDR3 DNA reads TGTGCCAGCAGCCGCGAGGGCTCGGGCAATCAGCCCCAGCATTTT. Its protein product is CASSREGSGNQPQHF.

The V call is TRBV20-1, the J call TRBJ2-7; D is perhaps TRBD2 (6 bases). Deletions cut 0 bases from V and 7 bases from J, with 16 bases between. Germline V CDR1 and CDR2: DFQATT, SNEGSKA (reference sequence). This CDR3 contains 14 residues. The chain's CDR3 is CSARDFREIWEQYF. CDR3 in DNA: TGCAGTGCTAGAGATTTCCGGGAGATATGGGAGCAGTACTTC.

This clonotype was seen a few times. The chain employs TRBV7-2 and TRBJ1-1; tentatively, D is TRBD1 (6 bases). The CDR3 sequence is 14 residues long. V was pared by 4 bases and J by 2 bases, with 11 bases between. Looked up from germline, CDR1 is SGHTA and CDR2 is FQGNSA. The CDR3 coding sequence is TGTGCCAGCAGCTACCGAGGGGGAAACACTGAAGCTTTCTTT. Protein product: CASSYRGGNTEAFF. Full variable domain (remainder filled in from reference TRBV7-2 and TRBJ1-1): GAGVSQSPSNKVTEKGKDVELRCDPISGHTALYWYRQSLGQGLEFLIYFQGNSAPDKSGLPSDRFSAERTGGSVSTLTIQRTQQEDSAVYLCASSYRGGNTEAFFGQGTRLTVV.

This clonotype is categorized as medium-sized. The V gene is TRBV20-1, the J gene TRBJ2-2, with unresolved D. The CDR3 loop spans 13 amino acids. Germline V gene data show CDR1 as DFQATT and CDR2 as SNEGSKA (reference sequence). V lost 6 bases and J 5 bases, leaving 13 bases between the germline ends. CDR3 DNA sequence: TGCAGTGCCTACATTCAAGGTACCGGGGAGCTGTTTTTT. Protein: CSAYIQGTGELFF.

The chain employs TRBV7-7 and TRBJ2-5; 12 bases align to TRBD2. The germline V gene has CDR1 SSHAT and CDR2 FNYEAQ (reference sequence). CDR3 length equals 15 residues. V dropped 5 bases and J dropped 5; count of bases not matched to a gene: 6. CDR3 residues: CASSRLAGVSETQYF. The CDR3 DNA reads TGTGCCAGCAGCAGACTAGCGGGAGTTAGTGAGACCCAGTACTTC.

This clonotype showed up just a few times. The chain has TRBV5-4 and TRBJ1-1; D not certain. The V gene lost 1 base and the J gene lost 4 bases, with 11 bases spanning the gap. The germline V gene encodes CDR1 SGHNT and CDR2 YYREEE (reference sequence). This CDR3 comprises 14 residues. The chain's CDR3 is CASSLRRESTEAFF. CDR3 bases: TGTGCCAGCAGCTTGAGGCGGGAGAGCACTGAAGCTTTCTTT.

The rearrangement uses TRBV5-8 and TRBJ2-7; 10 nucleotides match TRBD1. The CDR3 covers 14 residues. V shed 1 base, J shed 5 bases, and the junction held 3 bases outside the gene matches. In germline, CDR1 is SGHTS, CDR2 YDEGEE. The CDR3 reads CASSLRQGAHEQYF. In nucleotides, the CDR3 is TGTGCCAGCAGCTTGAGACAGGGGGCCCACGAGCAGTACTTC. The full variable domain, its missing parts supplied by reference TRBV5-8 and TRBJ2-7, is EAGVTQSPTHLIKTRGQQATLRCSPISGHTSVYWYQQALGLGLQFLLWYDEGEERNRGNFPPRFSGRQFPNYSSELNVNALELEDSALYLCASSLRQGAHEQYFGPGTRLTVT.

The V call is TRBV5-1, the J call TRBJ2-5; D unresolved. The CDR3 contains 13 residues. Germline loops: CDR1 SGHRS, CDR2 YFSETQ. V lost 0 bases to trimming and J lost 3 bases, with 6 bases between them. This chain's CDR3 is CASSLGAEETQYF. CDR3 in DNA: TGCGCCAGCAGCTTGGGGGCTGAAGAGACCCAGTACTTC.

The chain couples TRBV4-2 to TRBJ2-5; 9 bases map to TRBD2. Unmatched junction bases numbered 9, after V lost 0 bases and J lost 4 bases. Germline CDR1 and CDR2: LGHNA and YNFKEQ. The CDR3 length is 17 residues. CDR3: CASSQDGAGGHGETQYF. CDR3 nucleotide sequence: TGTGCCAGCAGCCAAGATGGTGCGGGAGGGCATGGAGAGACCCAGTACTTC.

The J gene is TRBJ2-3, the V gene TRBV6-1; TRBD1 might be the D (6 bases). The CDR3 totals 14 residues. Trimming stripped 6 bases from V and 4 bases from J, with 14 bases between. Germline CDR1 MNHNS, CDR2 SASEGT. The CDR3 DNA reads as TGTGCCAGCAGGATACAGGGATCGGCAGATACGCAGTATTTT. This sequence encodes CASRIQGSADTQYF.

The chain links TRBV28 to TRBJ2-1, with D possibly TRBD1 on 5 matching bases. CDR1 is MDHEN, CDR2 SYDVKM, per germline. The CDR3 totals 14 residues. V was pared by 7 bases and J by 2 bases, with 12 bases between. The chain's CDR3 is CASIRQGTYNEQFF. Here the CDR3 DNA reads TGTGCCAGCATTAGGCAGGGAACCTACAATGAGCAGTTCTTC.

This chain connects TRBV28 to TRBJ2-3; 8 bases agree with TRBD2. The J segment lost 1 base and the V segment lost 7 bases, leaving 10 bases of the junction unmatched. The CDR3 contains 16 residues. CDR1 MDHEN and CDR2 SYDVKM come from the germline V gene. The CDR3 sequence: CASTARGGSRTDTQYF. DNA for the CDR3: TGTGCCAGCACCGCCCGCGGGGGGTCCCGCACAGATACGCAGTATTTT.

This clonotype was seen a few times. The chain joins TRBV7-3 to TRBJ1-1; D is uncertain. The germline CDR1 and CDR2 sequences are SGHTA and FQGTGA. The CDR3 totals 14 residues. V was shortened by 5 bases and J by 6 bases, with 16 bases between the two germline ends. CDR3 sequence reads: CASSPGPSNAEAFF. The CDR3 DNA is TGTGCCAGCAGCCCCGGGCCCTCTAACGCTGAAGCTTTCTTT.

The chain has TRBV2 and TRBJ2-3, with unresolved D. CDR1 and CDR2 from the germline V gene are SNHLY and FYNNEI. The CDR3 contains 13 residues. Trimming shortened V by 8 bases and J by 2 bases, and 11 bases separated the two germline ends. CDR3 in amino acids: CASQDAFTDTQYF. The CDR3 DNA reads TGTGCCAGCCAAGATGCATTCACAGATACGCAGTATTTT.

On this clonotype itself: A junction boundary mismatches the germline segment, possibly from a read error. The rearrangement uses TRBV10-3 and TRBJ1-5; the match to TRBD1 covers 8 bases. The CDR3 length is 15 residues. Germline V gene data show CDR1 as ENHRY and CDR2 as SYGVKD. CDR3: CAIGGGAGGKQPQHF. The CDR3 coding sequence is TGTGCCATTGGGGGTGGTGCAGGGGGCAAACAGCCCCAGCATTTT.

The CDR3 coding sequence is TGTGCCAGTAGTATTGTGATCTTACGTGGAGGCTCAGGCCAAGAGCATCAGCCCCAGCATTTT. Amino acid sequence: CASSIVILRGGSGQEHQPQHF. The chain joins TRBV19 to TRBJ1-5; D unresolved. The length of the CDR3 is 21 residues. Trimming cost V 3 bases and J 5 bases, with 32 bases left between them. The germline V gene encodes CDR1 LNHDA and CDR2 SQIVND (reference sequence).

This clonotype was recorded a few times. The chain has TRBV7-9 and TRBJ2-2, with TRBD2 identical over 14 bases. CDR3 length equals 16 residues. Trimming cost V 5 bases and J 4 bases; bases outside gene matches: 3. The V gene's germline CDR1 is SEHNR and CDR2 FQNEAQ (reference sequence). CDR3 protein: CASSLTSGRATGELFF. CDR3 in DNA: TGTGCCAGCAGCCTGACTAGCGGGAGGGCCACCGGGGAGCTGTTTTTT.